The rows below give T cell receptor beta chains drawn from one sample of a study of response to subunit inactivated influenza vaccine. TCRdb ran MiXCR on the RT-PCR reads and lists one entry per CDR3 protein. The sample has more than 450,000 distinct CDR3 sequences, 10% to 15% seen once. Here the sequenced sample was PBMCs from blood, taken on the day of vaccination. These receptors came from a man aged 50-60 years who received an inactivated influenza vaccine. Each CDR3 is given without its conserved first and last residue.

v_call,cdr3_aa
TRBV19,ASSGRGERRKRNEQF
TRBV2,ASSRPGQRNSPLH
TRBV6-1,ASSRLNTGTGDISQPQH
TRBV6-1,ASSEAGQGYGYT
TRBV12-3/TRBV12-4,ASSYQGLPF
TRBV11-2,ASSWGGIYEQY
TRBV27,ASTPGTSAYEQY
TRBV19,ASSPGPGQPQH
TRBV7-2,ASSTRQGADGGYT
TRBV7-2,ASSAPGTPTGELF
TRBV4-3,ASSQSARMGAVGYEQY
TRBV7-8,ASSPWTDRYNEQF
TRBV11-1,ASSLGSLEFNEQF
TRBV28,AWGSEPYYGYT
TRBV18,ASSPGMTDTQY
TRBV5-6,ASSRYTGTGTYEQY
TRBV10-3,AIRSSYNEQF
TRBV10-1,ASSARQAGTGELF
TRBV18,ASSPRLAGGAHTQY
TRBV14,ASSQVARGEQF
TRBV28,ASSLWEGLLETQY
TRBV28,ASSLLTDSYYGYT
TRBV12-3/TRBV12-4,ASSSFGVRSGNTIY
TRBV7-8,ASSDGTLPYTGELF
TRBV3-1,ASSQVRGPQY
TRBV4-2,ASSQNDGLETQY
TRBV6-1,ASSQGQQITDTQY
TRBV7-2,ASSLALAGVIQETQY
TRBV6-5,ASSYGRGAGTDTQY
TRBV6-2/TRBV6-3,ASSYSNGEQY
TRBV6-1,ASSRGQGLTYEQY
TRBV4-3,ASMGTDTQY